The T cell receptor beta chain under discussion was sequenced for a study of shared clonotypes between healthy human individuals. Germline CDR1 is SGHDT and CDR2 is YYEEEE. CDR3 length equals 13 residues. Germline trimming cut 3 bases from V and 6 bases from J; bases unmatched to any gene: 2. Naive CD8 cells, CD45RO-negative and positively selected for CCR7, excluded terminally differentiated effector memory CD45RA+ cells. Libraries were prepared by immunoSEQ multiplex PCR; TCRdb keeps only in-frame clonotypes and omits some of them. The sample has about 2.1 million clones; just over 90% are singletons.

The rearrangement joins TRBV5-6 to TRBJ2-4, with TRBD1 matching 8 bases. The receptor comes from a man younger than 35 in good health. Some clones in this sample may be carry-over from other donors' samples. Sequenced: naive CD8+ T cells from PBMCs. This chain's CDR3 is CASSSGQGNIQYF. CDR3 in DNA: TGTGCCAGCAGCTCAGGACAGGGAAACATTCAGTACTTC.